Following are 14 T cell receptor beta chains from one sample sequenced in a study of T-cell memory formation after mild COVID-19. In TCRdb, the 5' RACE reads were re-called with MiXCR into one record per CDR3 protein. The sample has 160,000 or so distinct CDR3 sequences, around 30% seen once. Sequencing input: PBMCs or a T cell subset sorted from them (not recorded which). The receptors stem from an adult woman who had mild COVID-19 (a few samples of this study predate the infection). Cell type and time point are not known.

This clonotype was seen more than once but under ten times. The chain links TRBV5-6 to TRBJ1-2; D is undetermined. CDR1 is SGHDT and CDR2 is YYEEEE in the germline V gene. Trimming removed 4 bases at V and 4 bases at J, with 14 bases between. This CDR3 comprises 14 residues. The chain's CDR3 is CASSLEEGVYGYTF. The DNA for the CDR3 is TGTGCCAGCAGCCTGGAAGAGGGAGTCTATGGCTACACCTTC.

V is TRBV24-1 and J is TRBJ1-1; D unresolved. Germline V CDR1 and CDR2: KGHDR, SFDVKD. Trimming took off 0 bases at V and 12 bases at J, with 13 bases between the two ends. This CDR3 is built from 13 residues. The CDR3 DNA is TGTGCCACCAGTGATTTGGAGCGAGGTGGGACTTTCTTT. As protein: CATSDLERGGTFF.

The J gene is TRBJ2-7, the V gene TRBV25-1; D tentatively reads TRBD1 or TRBD2 (5 bases each). Germline CDR1 reads MGHDK; CDR2 reads SYGVNS. The CDR3 extends over 16 amino acids. V shed 0 bases and J shed 6 bases, with 18 bases lying between them. CDR3 nucleotide sequence: TGTGCCAGCAGTGAATATACAGAAGGGGACCTCTGCGAGCAGTACTTC. This sequence encodes CASSEYTEGDLCEQYF.

The chain couples TRBV20-1 to TRBJ2-1; D is possibly TRBD2 (5 bases). The CDR3 has 15 amino acids. V was trimmed by 5 bases and J by 0 bases, leaving 14 bases between them. From germline, CDR1 is DFQATT and CDR2 SNEGSKA (reference sequence). CDR3 coding DNA: TGCAGTGCTCGGGGATGGCGTTTCTCCTACAATGAGCAGTTCTTC. Its translation: CSARGWRFSYNEQFF.

This clonotype came up once. The J gene is TRBJ2-7, the V gene TRBV7-6; D perhaps matches TRBD1 (5 bases). Germline V gene lookup returns CDR1 SGHVS and CDR2 FNYEAQ. Trimming stripped 8 bases from V and 7 bases from J, with 12 bases between. There are 11 residues in the CDR3. The CDR3 is CASESAGEQYF. The DNA for the CDR3 is TGTGCCAGCGAATCGGCAGGGGAGCAGTACTTC.

V usage is TRBV29-1 and J usage is TRBJ2-5, with D unresolved. The V gene's germline CDR1 is SQVTM and CDR2 ANQGSEA. The CDR3 is made up of 12 amino acids. With 4 bases removed from V and 1 base from J, the gap between germline ends came to 7 bases. For the CDR3, the DNA is TGCAGCGTTGCCCGGTCCCAAGAGACCCAGTACTTC. It specifies CSVARSQETQYF. The variable domain in full, completed from reference TRBV29-1 and TRBJ2-5, reads SAVISQKPSRDICQRGTSLTIQCQVDSQVTMMFWYRQQPGQSLTLIATANQGSEATYESGFVIDKFPISRPNLTFSTLTVSNMSPEDSSIYLCSVARSQETQYFGPGTRLLVL.

The table lists this clonotype with a few counts. This sequence joins TRBV7-8 and TRBJ1-2, with a possible D match to TRBD1 (5 bases). This CDR3 comprises 15 residues. Germline CDR1 is SGHVS and CDR2 is FQNEAQ. Trimming stripped 5 bases from V and 3 bases from J, with 16 bases between. The CDR3 DNA is TGTGCCAGCAGCGATACGACAGCACGCTACTATGGCTACACCTTC. It translates to CASSDTTARYYGYTF.

The V gene is TRBV15, the J gene TRBJ2-2, with D hard to call. V shed 3 bases and J shed 2 bases, with 7 bases lying between them. Germline CDR1 reads LNHNV; CDR2 reads YYDKDF (reference sequence). The CDR3 covers 14 residues. This CDR3 is CATSSAGNTGELFF. The CDR3 DNA reads as TGTGCCACCAGCAGTGCTGGAAACACCGGGGAGCTGTTTTTT.

This chain joins TRBV20-1 and TRBJ2-3; 11 bases map to TRBD2. The CDR3 has 18 residues. Germline CDR1 is DFQATT and CDR2 is SNEGSKA (reference sequence). The CDR3, as DNA: TGCAGGGCTCCGGTTAGCGGGGGGGCGACGATCCGCACAGATACGCAGTATTTT. As protein: CRAPVSGGATIRTDTQYF.

Only a few counts were recorded for this clonotype. This rearrangement joins TRBV3-1 to TRBJ1-2, with TRBD1 as a possible D gene (5 bases). This CDR3 contains 16 residues. Between the trimmed V and J ends, which lost 1 base and 1 base, there was a span of 13 bases. Germline V CDR1 and CDR2: LGHDT, YNNKEL (reference sequence). CDR3 loop: CASSQAGLGFNYGYTF. The CDR3 DNA is TGTGCCAGCAGCCAAGCAGGGCTGGGATTTAACTATGGCTACACCTTC. Combining the CDR3 with reference TRBV3-1 and TRBJ1-2 gives the whole variable domain DTAVSQTPKYLVTQMGNDKSIKCEQNLGHDTMYWYKQDSKKFLKIMFSYNNKELIINETVPNRFSPKSPDKAHLNLHINSLELGDSAVYFCASSQAGLGFNYGYTFGSGTRLTVV.

This clonotype was found a few times. The chain combines TRBV20-1 with TRBJ1-2, with D possibly being TRBD1 (5 bases). Germline loops: CDR1 DFQATT, CDR2 SNEGSKA (reference sequence). This CDR3 has 12 amino acids. CDR3 DNA: TGCAGCGCTCTCGGGGCACGCTATGGCTACACCTTC. It translates to CSALGARYGYTF.

This clonotype appeared once. The V gene is TRBV3-1, the J gene TRBJ1-2; a possible D gene is TRBD1 (5 bases). V was pared by 4 bases and J by 8 bases, with 11 bases between. Germline V gene lookup returns CDR1 LGHDT and CDR2 YNNKEL (reference sequence). CDR3 length: 12 residues. The CDR3 reads CASSPRGLGYTF. The DNA of the CDR3 is TGTGCCAGCAGCCCAAGGGGACTCGGCTACACCTTC.

This clonotype was detected ten times or more. This chain links TRBV5-5 with TRBJ1-5, with 9 bases aligning to TRBD1. This CDR3 has 16 residues. CDR1 SGHKS and CDR2 YYEKEE come from the germline V gene (reference sequence). With 3 bases clipped from V and 3 bases from J, the junction kept 7 bases outside the gene matches. For the CDR3, the DNA is TGTGCCAGCAGCTCCGTGAGGACAGGGGCCAATCAGCCCCAGCATTTT. It yields the protein CASSSVRTGANQPQHF.

In this sample, this clonotype turned up once. The genes are TRBV24-1 and TRBJ2-5, with 8 bases aligning to TRBD1. Germline V gene lookup returns CDR1 KGHDR and CDR2 SFDVKD. With V trimmed by 7 bases and J by 2 bases, 8 bases remained unmatched. CDR3 length: 15 residues. CDR3 sequence (DNA): TGTGCCACCAGCGAGTTTGACAGGGGTCAAGAGACCCAGTACTTC. Its protein is CATSEFDRGQETQYF.